This T cell receptor beta chain was documented in a study of T cell responses to AZD1222 COVID-19 vaccine. This CDR3 is 14 amino acids long. Trimming stripped 1 base from V and 9 bases from J, with 11 bases between. The germline CDR1 and CDR2 sequences are SGHRS and YFSETQ. The assay was immunoSEQ multiplex PCR, and TCRdb's table has in-frame clones only and misses some. Of approximately 200,000 clones in the sample, approximately 93% were seen once. Of note for this clone: Its target is unknown.

Study outcomes and limitations: Spike-specific TCR repertoires showed rising breadth and depth after two AZD1222 doses. Baseline serology detected seropositivity in only a handful of AZD1222 recipients. In a largely white British group with more females than males, clonal diversity was possibly underestimated.

The sequenced sample was peripheral blood, obtained 28 days after the second AZD1222 dose. V usage is TRBV5-1 and J usage is TRBJ1-6, with D possibly matching TRBD1 (6 bases). This receptor was identified in an adult who received the AZD1222 COVID-19 vaccine. DNA for the CDR3: TGCGCCAGCAGCTTGACAGGGACTAGTTCACCCCTCCACTTT. It yields the protein CASSLTGTSSPLHF. The full variable domain, rest sourced from reference TRBV5-1 and TRBJ1-6, is KAGVTQTPRYLIKTRGQQVTLSCSPISGHRSVSWYQQTPGQGLQFLFEYFSETQRNKGNFPGRFSGRQFSNSRSEMNVSTLELGDSALYLCASSLTGTSSPLHFGNGTRLTVT.